Described below is a single TCR beta chain sequence and its context. Its antigen is unidentified. This specimen comes from a study of shared clonotypes between healthy human individuals. Study overall: Three plates each covered CD4 naive and memory; CD8 naive two, CD8 memory one.

Germline CDR1 reads SGDLS; CDR2 reads YYNGEE. V was cut by 3 bases and J by 2 bases, with 11 bases left in between. CDR3 length: 14 amino acids. Whole-study results and caveats: Despite large depth, rarefaction showed incomplete sorted-subset sequencing.

Sequenced by immunoSEQ multiplex PCR; TCRdb stores in-frame clones only, minus some. The sample lists about 1.1 million clones; approximately 77% were seen once. Every contributor of samples was a Caucasian grown-up residing in Nashville, Tennessee. Splitting of CD4+ cells produced CD45RA+ naive and CD45RA-negative memory subsets. The clonotype was recovered from a man aged 18 to 30 in good health. Some clones in this sample may be carry-over from other donors' samples. The specimen was memory CD4+ T cells from PBMCs. As for subset: CD45RA-negative fraction. J is TRBJ1-2 and V is TRBV9; a weak D match, TRBD1 (6 bases). The CDR3 loop reads CASSAWQGNYGYTF. Written as DNA, the CDR3 is TGTGCCAGCAGCGCTTGGCAGGGGAACTATGGCTACACCTTC.